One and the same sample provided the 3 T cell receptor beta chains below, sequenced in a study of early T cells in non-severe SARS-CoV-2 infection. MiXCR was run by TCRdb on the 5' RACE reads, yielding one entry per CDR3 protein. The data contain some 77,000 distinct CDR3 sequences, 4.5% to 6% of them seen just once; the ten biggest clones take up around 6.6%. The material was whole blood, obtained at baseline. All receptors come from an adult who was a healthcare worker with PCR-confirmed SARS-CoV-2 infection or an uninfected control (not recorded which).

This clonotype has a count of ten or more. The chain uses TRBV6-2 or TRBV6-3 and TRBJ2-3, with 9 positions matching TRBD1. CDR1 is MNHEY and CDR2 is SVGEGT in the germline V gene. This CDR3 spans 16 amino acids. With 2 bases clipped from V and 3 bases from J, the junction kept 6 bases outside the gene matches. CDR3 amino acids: CASSYPPGQGTDTQYF. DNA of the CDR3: TGTGCCAGCAGTTACCCCCCGGGACAGGGAACAGATACGCAGTATTTT.

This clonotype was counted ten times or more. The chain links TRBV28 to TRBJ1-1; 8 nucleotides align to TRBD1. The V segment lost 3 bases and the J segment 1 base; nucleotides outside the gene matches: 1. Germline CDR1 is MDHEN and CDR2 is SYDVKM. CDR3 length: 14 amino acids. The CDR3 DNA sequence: TGTGCCAGCAGTTTCGGGACAGGGAACACTGAAGCTTTCTTT. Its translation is CASSFGTGNTEAFF. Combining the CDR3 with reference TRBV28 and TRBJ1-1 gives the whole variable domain DVKVTQSSRYLVKRTGEKVFLECVQDMDHENMFWYRQDPGLGLRLIYFSYDVKMKEKGDIPEGYSVSREKKERFSLILESASTNQTSMYLCASSFGTGNTEAFFGQGTRLTVV.

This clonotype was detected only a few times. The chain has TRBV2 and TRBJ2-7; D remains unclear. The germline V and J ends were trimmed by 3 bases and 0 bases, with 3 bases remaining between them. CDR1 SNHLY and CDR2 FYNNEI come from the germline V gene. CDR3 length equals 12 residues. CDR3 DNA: TGTGCCAGCAGTGACGTCTCCTACGAGCAGTACTTC. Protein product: CASSDVSYEQYF.